Below, 20 T cell receptor beta chains from the same sample are listed, as sequenced in a study of shared T cell receptors in the human thymus. Repertoires were generated with immunoSEQ multiplex PCR, while TCRdb's copy carries only in-frame clones and drops some. The repertoire includes 700,000 to 750,000 clones, 70% to 90% of them detected once, and around 0.0094% sits in the top ten. This sample was shared with a second study, whose subject was human thymus T cells.

Sequencing input: thymocytes. These receptors were taken from a girl less than two years old with a congenital heart defect.

CDR3 bases: TGTGCCCCCTCCGACAGGGGGGAGACCCAGTACTTC. Encoded protein: CAPSDRGETQYF. The chain carries TRBV2 and TRBJ2-5; the match to TRBD1 covers 9 bases. With V trimmed by 11 bases and J by 5 bases, 6 bases remained unmatched. CDR1 SNHLY and CDR2 FYNNEI come from the germline V gene. The CDR3 spans 12 residues.

CDR3 loop: CASSQAPTGTGGTYEQYF. The DNA of the CDR3 is TGTGCCAGCAGCCAAGCCCCTACCGGGACAGGGGGGACCTACGAGCAGTACTTC. The V and J genes are TRBV14 and TRBJ2-7; the match to TRBD1 covers 11 bases. In germline, CDR1 is SGHDN, CDR2 FVKESK. The CDR3 is 18 residues long. V was clipped by 1 base and J by 2 bases; unmatched bases: 10.

The V call is TRBV5-1, the J call TRBJ1-2, with TRBD1 identical over 7 bases. V shed 4 bases, J shed 1 base, and the junction held 10 bases outside the gene matches. Looked up from germline, CDR1 is SGHRS and CDR2 is YFSETQ. The CDR3 spans 16 residues. The CDR3 spells CASSPRGVTLNYGYTF. The CDR3 DNA reads TGCGCCAGCAGCCCCAGGGGGGTAACCCTTAACTATGGCTACACCTTC.

The chain is built from TRBV27 and TRBJ1-2, with a possible D match to TRBD1 (5 bases). Per the germline V gene, CDR1 is MNHEY and CDR2 is SMNVEV (reference sequence). Trimming cost V 3 bases and J 1 base, with 12 bases left between them. CDR3 length: 15 residues. The CDR3 spells CASSFAQGDNYGYTF. CDR3 nucleotides: TGTGCCAGCAGTTTTGCCCAGGGCGATAACTATGGCTACACCTTC.

The chain joins TRBV11-2 to TRBJ2-7, with D perhaps TRBD1 (6 bases). Between the trimmed V and J ends, which lost 5 bases and 3 bases, there was a span of 17 bases. The CDR3 covers 15 residues. Germline CDR1 is SGHAT and CDR2 is FQNNGV. The CDR3 loop reads CASSEARGPLYEQYF. The CDR3 DNA reads TGTGCCAGCAGCGAGGCCAGGGGCCCGCTCTACGAGCAGTACTTC.

This clone was counted between two and nine times. The same CDR3 can be traced to other DNA sequences in this sample. The chain joins TRBV18 to TRBJ2-7; D is unresolved. The CDR3 sequence is 13 residues long. The germline V and J ends were trimmed by 0 bases and 0 bases, with 3 bases remaining between them. The germline CDR1 and CDR2 sequences are KGHSH and LQKENI. The CDR3 sequence: CASSPPSSYEQYF. The CDR3 coding sequence is TGTGCCAGCTCACCACCGAGCTCCTACGAGCAGTACTTC.

This chain connects TRBV4-1 to TRBJ2-1; 8 bases agree with TRBD2. Losses at the gene ends were 4 bases for V and 0 bases for J; bases not matched to a gene: 11. Germline lookup yields CDR1 MGHRA and CDR2 YSYEKL. This CDR3 comprises 18 residues. CDR3 nucleotides: TGCGCCAGCAGCCTGGGCTGGACGGGGGGGCCCTCCTACAATGAGCAGTTCTTC. Translating gives CASSLGWTGGPSYNEQFF.

The CDR3, as DNA: TGTGCCAGCAGCGGCCGGGACAGGGATTCACCCCTCCACTTT. Amino acid sequence: CASSGRDRDSPLHF. This chain connects TRBV5-4 to TRBJ1-6, with TRBD1 matching over 9 bases. The CDR3 length is 14 residues. V trimming: 4 bases; J trimming: 8 bases; junction bases outside the gene matches: 4. Germline lookup yields CDR1 SGHNT and CDR2 YYREEE (reference sequence).

This sequence joins TRBV7-2 and TRBJ2-7, with a weak D call TRBD1 (6 bases). This CDR3 comprises 18 residues. Germline V CDR1 and CDR2: SGHTA, FQGNSA. V was trimmed by 5 bases and J by 2 bases, leaving 25 bases between them. In DNA, the CDR3 is TGTGCCAGCAGCCGGGCAGATTGGATACAGGGACGTACCTACGAGCAGTACTTC. Protein sequence: CASSRADWIQGRTYEQYF.

This clone was seen only a few times. This chain uses TRBV25-1 with TRBJ1-2; 7 bases agree with TRBD1. This CDR3 has 13 residues. V lost 7 bases to trimming and J lost 6 bases; unmatched junction nucleotides: 8. CDR1 is MGHDK and CDR2 is SYGVNS in the germline V gene. The CDR3 reads CASTGDRDHGYTF. The CDR3 DNA is TGTGCCAGCACAGGGGACAGAGACCATGGCTACACCTTC.

The rearrangement uses TRBV4-1 and TRBJ1-5; 9 bases line up with TRBD1. Per germline, CDR1 MGHRA and CDR2 YSYEKL. Germline trimming cut 1 base from V and 6 bases from J; bases unmatched to any gene: 13. This CDR3 is built from 18 residues. The CDR3 coding sequence is TGCGCCAGCAGCCAAGCGACCCCCGGGACAGGGCTGAGTCAGCCCCAGCATTTT. This codes for CASSQATPGTGLSQPQHF.

The rearrangement links TRBV6-1 to TRBJ1-5, with 8 bases identical to TRBD1. Trimming took 4 bases from V and 7 from J; bases not matched to a gene: 12. The V gene's germline CDR1 is MNHNS and CDR2 SASEGT. The CDR3 totals 16 residues. The CDR3 nucleotides are TGTGCCAGCAGTGCCTTGCCGGGACAGGATCTCCAGCCCCAGCATTTT. Protein: CASSALPGQDLQPQHF.

The sample holds one count of this clone. The J gene is TRBJ2-5, the V gene TRBV2; 8 bases are a match to TRBD1. TRBJ2-7 explains the end of the DNA better; the J call may be wrong. Germline V CDR1 and CDR2: SNHLY, FYNNEI. The CDR3 contains 18 residues. In DNA, the CDR3 is TGTGCCAGCAGTGAAGAATTGGGGACGCAGGGGGCCCCTTACGAGCAGTACTTC. Protein sequence: CASSEELGTQGAPYEQYF.

V and J are TRBV10-3 and TRBJ1-2, with TRBD1 matching over 7 bases. This CDR3 is built from 13 residues. V dropped 8 bases and J dropped 5; count of bases not matched to a gene: 8. Germline CDR1 is ENHRY and CDR2 is SYGVKD. The CDR3 here is CAISTGQQYGYTF. CDR3 nucleotide sequence: TGTGCCATCTCGACGGGACAGCAGTATGGCTACACCTTC.

V gene TRBV11-1 combines with J gene TRBJ1-2; the D gene is possibly TRBD1 (5 bases). Germline V lookup: CDR1 SGHAT, CDR2 FQDESV (reference sequence). Trimming cost V 0 bases and J 6 bases, with 11 bases left between them. This CDR3 is built from 14 residues. The CDR3 loop reads CASSLAGQRDGYTF. DNA of the CDR3: TGTGCCAGCAGCTTAGCGGGGCAGCGGGATGGCTACACCTTC.

This clone was detected only a few times. V usage is TRBV2 and J usage is TRBJ1-2, with a tentative D call TRBD1 (6 bases). CDR3 length equals 14 residues. Germline loops: CDR1 SNHLY, CDR2 FYNNEI. Trimming took 8 bases from V and 0 from J, leaving 13 bases between them. The CDR3 is CASGGHPTNYGYTF. The CDR3 region has the DNA TGTGCCAGCGGGGGACACCCAACTAACTATGGCTACACCTTC.

The rearrangement joins TRBV7-9 to TRBJ1-1, with 7 bases lining up with TRBD1. Looked up from germline, CDR1 is SEHNR and CDR2 is FQNEAQ (reference sequence). The CDR3 has 15 amino acids. With 5 bases clipped from V and 1 base from J, the junction kept 7 bases outside the gene matches. The DNA for the CDR3 is TGTGCCAGCAGCCCAAGGACAGGACCGAACACTGAAGCTTTCTTT. Encoded protein: CASSPRTGPNTEAFF.

V gene TRBV2 combines with J gene TRBJ2-3; D possibly corresponds to TRBD1 (8 bases). The germline gives CDR1 SNHLY, CDR2 FYNNEI. This CDR3 has 11 amino acids. V lost 9 bases to trimming and J lost 7 bases, with 11 bases between them. For the CDR3, the DNA is TGTGCCAGACAGGGGGGGTATACGCAGTATTTT. Its translation: CARQGGYTQYF.

In nucleotides, the CDR3 is TGTGCCAGCAGTGACCGCCCCGGAGACACTGAAGCTTTCTTT. This translates into CASSDRPGDTEAFF. The J gene is TRBJ1-1, the V gene TRBV28; D not resolved. Deletions cut 5 bases from V and 3 bases from J, with 13 bases between. This CDR3 comprises 14 residues. The germline gives CDR1 MDHEN, CDR2 SYDVKM.

The chain carries TRBV27 and TRBJ2-1, with 9 bases identical to TRBD1. CDR3 length equals 18 residues. Losses at the gene ends were 5 bases for V and 5 bases for J; bases not matched to a gene: 16. Germline CDR1 MNHEY, CDR2 SMNVEV (reference sequence). The CDR3 sequence is CASSPRQGETGKHNEQFF. The CDR3 nucleotides read TGTGCCAGCAGTCCGCGACAGGGGGAAACCGGAAAACACAATGAGCAGTTCTTC.